The present T cell receptor beta chain was sequenced within a study of graft-versus-host responses after intestinal transplantation. Overall study: Multivisceral, liver-intestinal, or isolated intestinal grafts went to recipients. Uniformly, recipients were administered anti-thymocyte globulin induction with subsequent tacrolimus and steroids for three to four years. Study conclusions and caveats: GvH clones detected in recipient marrow included some appearing first in ileum or blood.

Using immunoSEQ multiplex PCR, the repertoire was profiled, and TCRdb retains in-frame clones only, with some absent. The profile shows 75,000 to 100,000 clones, around 90% of them singletons. Germline V lookup: CDR1 SGHDN, CDR2 FVKESK. The CDR3 has 18 amino acids. J lost 6 bases, V lost 2 bases, and 15 bases had no gene match. To note about this clone: The antigen is not known.

This specimen consisted of PBMCs, obtained just under 460 days after intestinal transplant. This chain joins TRBV14 and TRBJ1-2; the match to TRBD1 covers 10 bases. This TCR came from a human patient who received an intestinal transplant, so some T cells may come from the graft donor. CDR3 loop: CASSQRGQGNIKANGYTF. In nucleotides, the CDR3 is TGTGCCAGCAGCCAACGGGGACAGGGGAACATCAAGGCGAATGGCTACACCTTC.